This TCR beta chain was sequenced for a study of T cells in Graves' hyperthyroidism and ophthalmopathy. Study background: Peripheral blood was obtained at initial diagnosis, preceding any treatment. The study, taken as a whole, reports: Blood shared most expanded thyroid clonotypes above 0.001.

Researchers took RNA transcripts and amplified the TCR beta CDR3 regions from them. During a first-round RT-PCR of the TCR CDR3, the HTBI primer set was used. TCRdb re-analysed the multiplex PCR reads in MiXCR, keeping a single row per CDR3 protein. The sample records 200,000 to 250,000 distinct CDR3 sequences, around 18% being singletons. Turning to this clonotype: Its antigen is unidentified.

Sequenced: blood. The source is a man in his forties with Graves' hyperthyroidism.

CDR3 nucleotide sequence: TGTGCCAGCATGGAGTTCGTATGGGAGACCCAGTACTTC. Its protein product is CASMEFVWETQYF. This chain connects TRBV12-3 or TRBV12-4 to TRBJ2-5, with D unresolved. Trimming took off 7 bases at V and 5 bases at J, with 14 bases between the two ends. The CDR3 is 13 residues long.